These T cell receptor beta chains were read from a single sample in a study of T cell repertoires in cytomegalovirus infection. Via MiXCR, TCRdb re-called the reads, giving one row per CDR3 protein. The sample records about 260,000 distinct CDR3 sequences, roughly 15% being singletons. The sequenced material came from PBMCs. Receptors originate from a human donor in good health (CMV status not recorded). Some clones in this sample may be carry-over from other donors' samples. CDR3s include the opening cysteine and the closing phenylalanine or tryptophan. D genes are given only for firm matches. Size is omitted from some rows. Given values are once, few, many or a class for expanded clones.

>TRBV4-1|.|TRBJ1-2|15|TRBD1
TGCGCCAGCAGCCCTGAGACAGGGGGCAACTATGGCTACACCTTC
CASSPETGGNYGYTF
>TRBV19|many|TRBJ2-6|14|.
TGTGCCAGTGGGGGGCTTTCTGGGGCCAACGTCCTGACTTTC
CASGGLSGANVLTF
>TRBV20-1|few|TRBJ2-5|12|.
TGCAGTGCTAGGTTCGGTCTAGAGACCCAGTACTTC
CSARFGLETQYF
>TRBV7-2|many|TRBJ1-1|14|.
TGTGCCAGCAGCTTAGAGGCAGGCAACACTGAAGCTTTCTTT
CASSLEAGNTEAFF
>TRBV14|.|TRBJ2-6|19|.
TGTGCCAGCAGCCTCTGGGCCCTTGGGGTGATCTCTGGGGCCAACGTCCTGACTTTC
CASSLWALGVISGANVLTF
>TRBV7-2|many|TRBJ2-1|14|TRBD1
TGTGCCAGCAGCCAAGACAGGGGCGGCAATGAGCAGTTCTTC
CASSQDRGGNEQFF
>TRBV14|few|TRBJ2-7|15|.
TGTGCCAGCAGCCACTTTGACAGCGAATCCTACGAGCAGTACTTC
CASSHFDSESYEQYF
>TRBV7-9|many|TRBJ2-5|16|.
TGTGCCAGCAGCCCACTCCTAGGGGGAAACCAAGAGACCCAGTACTTC
CASSPLLGGNQETQYF
>TRBV7-2|many|TRBJ1-5|16|.
TGTGCCAGCAGCTTAGGAGGGCAGGGTGTAGATCAGCCCCAGCATTTT
CASSLGGQGVDQPQHF
>TRBV20-1|few|TRBJ1-2|13|.
TGCAGTGCTAGAGATGGACAGCGCTATGGCTACACCTTC
CSARDGQRYGYTF
>TRBV28|few|TRBJ2-7|15|TRBD1
TGTGCCAGCAGTTTGCCACAGGGGGTGATCTACGAGCAGTACTTC
CASSLPQGVIYEQYF
>TRBV7-2|many|TRBJ1-1|14|.
TGTGCCAGCAGTCAGCGGGGGCGGCTCACTGAAGCTTTCTTT
CASSQRGRLTEAFF
>TRBV20-1|many|TRBJ2-7|14|.
TGCAGTGCCCTAGGACGGATAAGCTCCTACGAGCAGTACTTC
CSALGRISSYEQYF
>TRBV7-8|many|TRBJ1-2|11|.
TGTGCCAGCAGCTCCGGATATGGCTACACCTTC
CASSSGYGYTF
>TRBV20-1|.|TRBJ1-1|12|TRBD1
TGCAGTGCGCAGAAAACAGGGGGCGTATCTTTCTTT
CSAQKTGGVSFF
>TRBV2|few|TRBJ1-2|15|TRBD1
TGTGCCAGCACTAAGGGGACAGGGGGAAATGGAGGCTACACCTTC
CASTKGTGGNGGYTF
>TRBV7-2|many|TRBJ2-5|15|TRBD1
TGTGCCAGCAGCGCCCGGGACAGGGGGCGAGAGACCCAGTACTTC
CASSARDRGRETQYF
>TRBV12-3/TRBV12-4|few|TRBJ1-3|15|.
TGTGCCAGCAGACCGACCGTGAGCTCTGGAAACACCATATATTTT
CASRPTVSSGNTIYF
>TRBV7-2|many|TRBJ2-7|15|TRBD2
TGTGCCAGCAGGCCGGGACTAGCGGAATCCTACGAGCAGTACTTC
CASRPGLAESYEQYF
>TRBV7-2|many|TRBJ2-1|17|TRBD2
TGTGCCAGCAGCCCCTCGGGACTAGCGGGGAGGTACAATGAGCAGTTCTTC
CASSPSGLAGRYNEQFF
>TRBV3-1|.|TRBJ2-7|14|.
TGTGCCAGCAGCCAGGCGACTAGAGGCTACGAGCAGTACTTC
CASSQATRGYEQYF
>TRBV6-6|many|TRBJ1-4|15|.
TGTGCCAGCAGTTCAACCGGGACAATAATGAAGGAACTGTTTTTT
CASSSTGTIMKELFF
>TRBV29-1|.|TRBJ2-5|11|.
TGCAGCGTTGTTTGGGGTGAGACCCAGTACTTC
CSVVWGETQYF
>TRBV5-5|few|TRBJ2-1|14|.
TGTGCCAGCAGCTACCTGGGGGGGGCGGGTGAGCAGTTCTTC
CASSYLGGAGEQFF
>TRBV7-9|many|TRBJ1-2|15|TRBD1
TGTGCCAGCAGCATTTCCGACAGGGACGACGGTGGCTACACCTTC
CASSISDRDDGGYTF
>TRBV2|few|TRBJ1-5|16|.
TGTGCCAGCAGTCTATACCGACAAGTTAGCAATCAGCCCCAGCATTTT
CASSLYRQVSNQPQHF
>TRBV6-2/TRBV6-3|.|TRBJ2-7|13|.
TGTGCCAGCGTGCCAGGCGTTACCTACGAGCAGTACTTC
CASVPGVTYEQYF
>TRBV6-2/TRBV6-3|few|TRBJ2-1|12|.
TGTGCCAGCAGGAGAGACAGGTATGAGCAGTTCTTC
CASRRDRYEQFF
>TRBV6-6|many|TRBJ1-5|13|.
TGTGCCAGCGGGTTCGGGCCGGGGGAGCCCCAGCATTTT
CASGFGPGEPQHF
>TRBV7-2|many|TRBJ2-3|16|TRBD2
TGTGCCAGCAGCCCCTTGTCCGCGGGAGGCAGGGATACGCAGTATTTT
CASSPLSAGGRDTQYF
>TRBV7-6|many|TRBJ2-7|16|TRBD1
TGTGCCAGCAGCCCCAAGCCCTGGACAGGGGCGCGGGAGCAGTACTTC
CASSPKPWTGAREQYF
>TRBV6-2/TRBV6-3|.|TRBJ1-5|13|.
TGTGCCAGCAGACGCGTGGGGGGACAGCCCCAGCATTTT
CASRRVGGQPQHF
>TRBV4-1|many|TRBJ2-5|15|.
TGCGCCAGCAGCCTAAACACCAAACCGGCGGAGACCCAGTACTTC
CASSLNTKPAETQYF
>TRBV7-9|few|TRBJ2-7|15|TRBD2
TGTGCCAGCAGCTCGTGGTGGGAGGGAGAAGGCGAGCAGTACTTC
CASSSWWEGEGEQYF
>TRBV7-6|many|TRBJ1-5|15|.
TGTGCCAGCAGCTTAGCGTCCAGGGTGGACCAGCCCCAGCATTTT
CASSLASRVDQPQHF
>TRBV27|.|TRBJ2-7|14|.
TGTGCCAGCAGTTCCGGGAGTGTGGCCTACGAGCAGTACTTC
CASSSGSVAYEQYF
>TRBV12-3/TRBV12-4|once|TRBJ1-4|14|.
TGTGCCAGCAGTTTACAGGACATAGGTGAAAAACTGTTTTTT
CASSLQDIGEKLFF
>TRBV6-5|few|TRBJ2-7|14|TRBD1
TGTGCCAGCAGGCAGACAGGGGGCTTGTACGAGCAGTACTTC
CASRQTGGLYEQYF
>TRBV28|.|TRBJ1-3|14|.
TGTGCCAGCAGCCCCGGGGGGGTCGGAAACACCATATATTTT
CASSPGGVGNTIYF
>TRBV20-1|few|TRBJ2-3|13|TRBD1
TGCAGTGCCTTACTGGACAGGGAAAATACGCAGTATTTT
CSALLDRENTQYF
>TRBV6-2/TRBV6-3|.|TRBJ1-1|14|.
TGTGCCAGCAGTTTGCGACGGACAAACACTGAAGCTTTCTTT
CASSLRRTNTEAFF
>TRBV5-4|.|TRBJ2-7|14|.
TGTGCCAGCAGCTTTAGGGCAGGGGTCGACGAGCAGTACTTC
CASSFRAGVDEQYF
>TRBV20-1|many|TRBJ1-5|14|TRBD1
TGCAGTGCTCCTCTACTAGGGGGCGTGCAGCCCCAGCATTTT
CSAPLLGGVQPQHF
>TRBV29-1|.|TRBJ2-5|15|TRBD1
TGCAGCGTTGTCCGCCGCCGGACAGGCCTGGAGACCCAGTACTTC
CSVVRRRTGLETQYF
>TRBV28|once|TRBJ2-1|17|TRBD1
TGTGCCAGCAGTGTACCCCCCCACCGGGACAGGAACAATGAGCAGTTCTTC
CASSVPPHRDRNNEQFF
>TRBV2|.|TRBJ2-2|12|.
TGTGCCAGCCGGCCGAACACCGGGGAGCTGTTTTTT
CASRPNTGELFF
>TRBV29-1|few|TRBJ2-1|15|TRBD2
TGCAGCGTTGGACTAGCGGGTTACTCCTACAATGAGCAGTTCTTC
CSVGLAGYSYNEQFF
>TRBV7-2|many|TRBJ2-5|15|TRBD2
TGTGCCAGCAGCTTAGGGGTAGCGGGAGTCGAGACCCAGTACTTC
CASSLGVAGVETQYF
>TRBV27|many|TRBJ1-6|16|.
TGTGCCAGCAGTTTACGAGCCGACCCCTATAATTCACCCCTCCACTTT
CASSLRADPYNSPLHF
>TRBV7-9|many|TRBJ1-1|15|TRBD1
TGTGCCAGCAGCCAAGGACAGGGACGTCCACCTGAAGCTTTCTTT
CASSQGQGRPPEAFF
>TRBV11-2|many|TRBJ2-3|15|.
TGTGCCAGCAGCTTAGGGAGAGTTAGCACAGATACGCAGTATTTT
CASSLGRVSTDTQYF
>TRBV19|.|TRBJ1-5|15|.
TGTGCCAGTAGTATTGGAAACGGGGGCAATCAGCCCCAGCATTTT
CASSIGNGGNQPQHF
>TRBV4-1|few|TRBJ2-1|16|.
TGCGCCAGCAGCCCATCACCCACCATCGCTGGCAATGAGCAGTTCTTC
CASSPSPTIAGNEQFF
>TRBV28|.|TRBJ2-7|14|TRBD2
TGTGCCAGCAGTACTAGCGGGAGTATCAACGAGCAGTACTTC
CASSTSGSINEQYF